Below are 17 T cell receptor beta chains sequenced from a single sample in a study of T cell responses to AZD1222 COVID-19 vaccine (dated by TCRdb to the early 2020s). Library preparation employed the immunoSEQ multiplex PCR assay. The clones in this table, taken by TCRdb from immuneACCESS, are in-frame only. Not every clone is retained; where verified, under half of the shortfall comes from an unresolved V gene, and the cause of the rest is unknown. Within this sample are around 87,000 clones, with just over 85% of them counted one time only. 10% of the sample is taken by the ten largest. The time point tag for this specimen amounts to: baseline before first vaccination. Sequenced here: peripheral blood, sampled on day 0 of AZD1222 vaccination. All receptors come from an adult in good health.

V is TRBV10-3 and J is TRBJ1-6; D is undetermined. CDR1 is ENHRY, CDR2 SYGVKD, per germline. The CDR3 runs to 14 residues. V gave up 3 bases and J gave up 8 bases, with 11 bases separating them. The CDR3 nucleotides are TGTGCCATCAGTGATACTTTTGGGGATTCACCCCTCCACTTT. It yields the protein CAISDTFGDSPLHF.

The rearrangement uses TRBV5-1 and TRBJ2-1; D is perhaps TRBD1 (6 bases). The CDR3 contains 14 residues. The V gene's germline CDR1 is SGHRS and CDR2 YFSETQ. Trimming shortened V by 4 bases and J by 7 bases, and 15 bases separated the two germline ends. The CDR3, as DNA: TGCGCCAGCAGCGCCGGACAGCCCGGGAATGAGCAGTTCTTC. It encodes CASSAGQPGNEQFF.

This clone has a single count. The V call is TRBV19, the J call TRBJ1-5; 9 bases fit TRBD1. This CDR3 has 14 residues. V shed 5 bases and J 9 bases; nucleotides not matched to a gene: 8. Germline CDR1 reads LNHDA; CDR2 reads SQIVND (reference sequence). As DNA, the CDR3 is TGTGCCAGTAGTGAGGACAGGGGAGGTGGGCCCCAGCATTTT. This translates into CASSEDRGGGPQHF.

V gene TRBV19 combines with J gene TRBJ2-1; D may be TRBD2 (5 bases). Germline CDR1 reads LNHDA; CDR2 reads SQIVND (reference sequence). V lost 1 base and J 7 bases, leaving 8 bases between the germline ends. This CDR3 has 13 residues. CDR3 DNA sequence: TGTGCCAGTAGTATAGCCGGGGAGAATGAGCAGTTCTTC. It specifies CASSIAGENEQFF.

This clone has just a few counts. CDR3 sequence reads: CASSSFTGMNTEAFF. The CDR3 DNA is TGTGCCAGCAGCTCTTTTACAGGGATGAACACTGAAGCTTTCTTT. This chain joins TRBV7-2 and TRBJ1-1; possibly TRBD1 for D (6 bases). Looked up from germline, CDR1 is SGHTA and CDR2 is FQGNSA. V dropped 4 bases and J dropped 0 bases, with 12 bases sitting between them. This CDR3 is built from 15 residues.

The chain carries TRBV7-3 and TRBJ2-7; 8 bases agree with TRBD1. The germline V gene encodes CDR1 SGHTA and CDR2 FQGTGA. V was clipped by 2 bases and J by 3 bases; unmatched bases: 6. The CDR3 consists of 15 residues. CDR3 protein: CASSLGGTGYYEQYF. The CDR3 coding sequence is TGTGCCAGCAGCTTAGGTGGGACAGGATACTACGAGCAGTACTTC. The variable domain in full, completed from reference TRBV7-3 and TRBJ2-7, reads GAGVSQTPSNKVTEKGKYVELRCDPISGHTALYWYRQSLGQGPEFLIYFQGTGAADDSGLPNDRFFAVRPEGSVSTLKIQRTERGDSAVYLCASSLGGTGYYEQYFGPGTRLTVT.

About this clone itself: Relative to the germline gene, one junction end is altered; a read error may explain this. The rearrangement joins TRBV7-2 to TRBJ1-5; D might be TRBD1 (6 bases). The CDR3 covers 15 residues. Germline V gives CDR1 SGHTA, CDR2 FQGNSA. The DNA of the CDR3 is TGTGCCAGCAGCTTACCAGGGGTTGGGAATCAGCCCCAACATTTT. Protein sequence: CASSLPGVGNQPQHF.

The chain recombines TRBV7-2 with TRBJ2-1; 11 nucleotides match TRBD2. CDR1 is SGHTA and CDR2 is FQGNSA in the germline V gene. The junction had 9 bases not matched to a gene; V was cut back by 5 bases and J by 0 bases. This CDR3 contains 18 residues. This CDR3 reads CASSTGGLAEISYNEQFF. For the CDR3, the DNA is TGTGCCAGCAGCACAGGGGGACTAGCGGAGATCTCCTACAATGAGCAGTTCTTC.

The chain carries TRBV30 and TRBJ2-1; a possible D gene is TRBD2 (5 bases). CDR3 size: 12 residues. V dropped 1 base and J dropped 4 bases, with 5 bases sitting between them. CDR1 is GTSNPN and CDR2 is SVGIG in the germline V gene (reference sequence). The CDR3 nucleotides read TGTGCCTGGAGTGGAGGGTACAATGAGCAGTTCTTC. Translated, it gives CAWSGGYNEQFF.

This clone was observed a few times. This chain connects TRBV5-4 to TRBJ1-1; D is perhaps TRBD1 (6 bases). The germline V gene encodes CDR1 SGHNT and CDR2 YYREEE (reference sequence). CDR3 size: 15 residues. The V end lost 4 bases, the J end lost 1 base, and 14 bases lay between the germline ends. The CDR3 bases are TGTGCCAGCAGCCCCCCTGGAGGGGGGAACACTGAAGCTTTCTTT. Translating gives CASSPPGGGNTEAFF.

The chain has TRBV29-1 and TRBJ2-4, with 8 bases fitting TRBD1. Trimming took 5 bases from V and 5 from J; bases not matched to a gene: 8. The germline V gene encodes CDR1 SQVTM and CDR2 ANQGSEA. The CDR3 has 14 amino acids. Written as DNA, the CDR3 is TGCAGCGTTCTACAGGGGGGAGTCGAAAACATTCAGTACTTC. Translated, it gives CSVLQGGVENIQYF.

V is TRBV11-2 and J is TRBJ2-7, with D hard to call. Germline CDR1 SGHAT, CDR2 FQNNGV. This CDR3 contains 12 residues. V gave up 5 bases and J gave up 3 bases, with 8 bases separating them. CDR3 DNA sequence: TGTGCCAGCAGCCCCCGAGGCTACGAGCAGTACTTC. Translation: CASSPRGYEQYF.

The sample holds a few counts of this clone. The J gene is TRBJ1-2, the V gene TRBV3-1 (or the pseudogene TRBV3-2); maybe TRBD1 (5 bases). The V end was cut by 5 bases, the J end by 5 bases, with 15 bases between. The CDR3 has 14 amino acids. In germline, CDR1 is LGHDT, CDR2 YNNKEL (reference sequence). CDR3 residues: CASSSQVRAYGYTF. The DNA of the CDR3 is TGTGCCAGCAGCTCCCAGGTCAGGGCTTATGGCTACACCTTC.

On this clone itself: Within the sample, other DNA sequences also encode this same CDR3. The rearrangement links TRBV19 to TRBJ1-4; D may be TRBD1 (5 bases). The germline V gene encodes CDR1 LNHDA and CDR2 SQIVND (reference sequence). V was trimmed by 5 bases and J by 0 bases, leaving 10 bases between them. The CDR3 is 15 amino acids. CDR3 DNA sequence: TGTGCCAGTAGTCCCCAGGGTGCAACTAATGAAAAACTGTTTTTT. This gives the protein CASSPQGATNEKLFF. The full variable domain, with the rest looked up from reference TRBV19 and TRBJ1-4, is DGGITQSPKYLFRKEGQNVTLSCEQNLNHDAMYWYRQDPGQGLRLIYYSQIVNDFQKGDIAEGYSVSREKKESFPLTVTSAQKNPTAFYLCASSPQGATNEKLFFGSGTQLSVL.

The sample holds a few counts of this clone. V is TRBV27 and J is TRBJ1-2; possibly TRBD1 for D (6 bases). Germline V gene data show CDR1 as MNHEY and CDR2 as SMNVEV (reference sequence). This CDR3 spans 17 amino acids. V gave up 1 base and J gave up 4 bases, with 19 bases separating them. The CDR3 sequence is CASSLYLTQGVPYGYTF. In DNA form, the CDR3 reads TGTGCCAGCAGTTTATACTTAACACAGGGAGTGCCCTATGGCTACACCTTC.

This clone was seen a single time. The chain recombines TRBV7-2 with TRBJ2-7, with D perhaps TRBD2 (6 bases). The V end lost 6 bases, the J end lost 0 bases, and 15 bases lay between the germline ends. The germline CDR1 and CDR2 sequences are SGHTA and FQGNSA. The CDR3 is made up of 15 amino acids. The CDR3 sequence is CASRSGTLGSYEQYF. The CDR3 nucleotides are TGTGCCAGCAGATCCGGGACTCTTGGCTCCTACGAGCAGTACTTC.

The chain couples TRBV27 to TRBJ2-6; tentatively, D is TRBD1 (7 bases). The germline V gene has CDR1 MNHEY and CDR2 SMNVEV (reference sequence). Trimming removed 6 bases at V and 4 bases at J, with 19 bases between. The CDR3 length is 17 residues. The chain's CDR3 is CASSQGQGDSGANVLTF. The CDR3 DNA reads TGTGCCAGCAGCCAGGGGCAGGGGGACTCGGGGGCCAACGTCCTGACTTTC.